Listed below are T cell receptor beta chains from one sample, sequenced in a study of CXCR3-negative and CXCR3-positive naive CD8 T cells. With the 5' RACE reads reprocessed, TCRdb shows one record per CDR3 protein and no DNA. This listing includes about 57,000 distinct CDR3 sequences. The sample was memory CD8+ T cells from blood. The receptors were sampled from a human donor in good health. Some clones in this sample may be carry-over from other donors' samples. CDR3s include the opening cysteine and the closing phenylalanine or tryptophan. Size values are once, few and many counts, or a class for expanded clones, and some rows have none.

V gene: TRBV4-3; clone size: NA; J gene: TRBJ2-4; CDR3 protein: CASSREPRGVGENIQYF
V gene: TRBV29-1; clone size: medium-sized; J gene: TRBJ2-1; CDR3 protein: CSAWPYVVREGDEQFF
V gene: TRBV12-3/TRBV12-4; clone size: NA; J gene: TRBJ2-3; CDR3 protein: CASSPSSGGPIDTQYF
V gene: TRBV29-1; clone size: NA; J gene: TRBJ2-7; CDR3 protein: CSVINPGSYEQYF
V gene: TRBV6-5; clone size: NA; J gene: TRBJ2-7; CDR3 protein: CATGGTYEQYF
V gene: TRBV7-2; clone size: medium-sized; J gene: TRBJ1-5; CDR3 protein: CASSPSLTEGSQPQHF
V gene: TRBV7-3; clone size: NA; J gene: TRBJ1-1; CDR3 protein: CASSPDVNTEAFF
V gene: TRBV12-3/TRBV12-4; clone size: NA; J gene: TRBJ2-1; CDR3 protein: CASNVGENEQFF
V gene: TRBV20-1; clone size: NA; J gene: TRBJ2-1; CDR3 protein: CSATRRLAAYNEQFF
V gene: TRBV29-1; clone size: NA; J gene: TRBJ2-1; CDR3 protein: CSGTGPYNEQFF
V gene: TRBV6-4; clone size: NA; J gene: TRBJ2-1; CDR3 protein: CASRTYQGRDEQFF
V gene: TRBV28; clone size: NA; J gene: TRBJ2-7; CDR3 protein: CASSWGAYEQYF
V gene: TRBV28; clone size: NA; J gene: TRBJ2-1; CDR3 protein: CASSIQMSSYNEQFF
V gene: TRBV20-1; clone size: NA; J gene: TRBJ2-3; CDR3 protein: CSAREYRGARTDTQYF
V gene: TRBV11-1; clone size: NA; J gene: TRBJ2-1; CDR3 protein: CASSPNPNNEQFF
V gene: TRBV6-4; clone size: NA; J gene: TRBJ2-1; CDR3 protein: CASSEKRGGYNEQFF
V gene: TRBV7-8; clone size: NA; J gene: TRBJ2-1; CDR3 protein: CASSLVGGGPNEQFF
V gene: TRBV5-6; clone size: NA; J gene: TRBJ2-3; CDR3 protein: CASSLGLGADTQYF
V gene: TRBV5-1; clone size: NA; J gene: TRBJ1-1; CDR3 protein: CASSLDDRTNTEAFF
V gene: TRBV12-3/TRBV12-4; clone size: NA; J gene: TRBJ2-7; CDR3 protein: CASTSPSSEQYF
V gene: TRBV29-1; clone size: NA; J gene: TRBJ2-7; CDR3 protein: CSVEDIYEQYF
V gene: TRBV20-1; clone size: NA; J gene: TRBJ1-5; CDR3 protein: CSARVLDGQGHNQPQHF
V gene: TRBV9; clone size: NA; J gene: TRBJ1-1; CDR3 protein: CASSQWGGTNTEAFF
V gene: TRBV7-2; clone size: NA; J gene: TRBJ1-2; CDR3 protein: CASTWPGRERDYGYTF
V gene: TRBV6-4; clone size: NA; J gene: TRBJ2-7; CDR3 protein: CASSEGLEGPIAGGPHEQYF
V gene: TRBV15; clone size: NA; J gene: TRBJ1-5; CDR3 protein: CATSRDRDALSNQPQHF
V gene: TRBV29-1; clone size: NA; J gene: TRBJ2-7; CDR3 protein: CSVEDPGGVGYEQYF
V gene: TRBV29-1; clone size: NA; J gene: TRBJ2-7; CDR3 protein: CSVGRRSTYEQYF
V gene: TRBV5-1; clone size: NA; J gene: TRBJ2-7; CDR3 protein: CASSPWSGASYEQYF
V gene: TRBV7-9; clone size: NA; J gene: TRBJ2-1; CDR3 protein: CASSLIGDRHYNEQFF
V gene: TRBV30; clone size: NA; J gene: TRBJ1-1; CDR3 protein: CAWNMGTGTEAFF
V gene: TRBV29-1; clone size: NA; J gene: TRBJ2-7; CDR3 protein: CSVESEGPYEQYF
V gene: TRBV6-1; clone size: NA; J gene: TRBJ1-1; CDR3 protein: CASSEPPGQGGTEAFF
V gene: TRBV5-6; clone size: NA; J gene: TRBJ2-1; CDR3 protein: CASSSGLGNEQFF
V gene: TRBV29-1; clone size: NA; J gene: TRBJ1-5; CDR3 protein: CSVESFQPQHF
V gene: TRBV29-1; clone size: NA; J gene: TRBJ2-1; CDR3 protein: CSAQDRDYYNEQFF
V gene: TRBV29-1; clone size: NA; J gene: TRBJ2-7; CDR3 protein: CSVVGHYEQYF
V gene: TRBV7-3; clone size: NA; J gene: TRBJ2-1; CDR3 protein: CASSFGGGNEQFF
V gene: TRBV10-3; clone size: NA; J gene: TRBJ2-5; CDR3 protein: CAISDLDRGVLETQYF
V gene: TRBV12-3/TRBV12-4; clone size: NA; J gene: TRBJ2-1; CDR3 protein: CASSLGDNEQFF
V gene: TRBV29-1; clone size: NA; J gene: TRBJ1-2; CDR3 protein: CSVEFPGAVEYGYTF
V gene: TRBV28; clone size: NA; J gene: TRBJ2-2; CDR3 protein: CASSLEPTGELFF
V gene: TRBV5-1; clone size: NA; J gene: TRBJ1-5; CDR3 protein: CASSLGLVVGQPQHF
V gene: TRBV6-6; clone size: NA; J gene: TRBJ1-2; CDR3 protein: CASSYADRDRPYGGYGYTF
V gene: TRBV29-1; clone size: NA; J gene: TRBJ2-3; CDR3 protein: CSVVWGLAPYF
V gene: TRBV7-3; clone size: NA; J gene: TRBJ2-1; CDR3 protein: CASSPRVSGPYNEQFF
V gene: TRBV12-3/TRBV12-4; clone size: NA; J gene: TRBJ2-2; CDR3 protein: CASSLFPGVRPVTGELFF
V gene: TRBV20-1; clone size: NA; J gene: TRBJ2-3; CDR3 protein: CSAKAGNRGTDTQYF